Sequencing of this T cell receptor beta chain was carried out in a study of chronic HIV infection and antiretroviral therapy (dated by TCRdb to the mid-2010s). The receptor library was made with 5' RACE. The sequencer was an Illumina MiSeq. In-frame beta chains were kept once TCRdb had trimmed the public reads at Q25 with fastp and called clones with MiXCR. CDR3 protein duplicates are merged, each entry listing the most common genes and DNA. This sample is represented by around 30,000 distinct CDR3 sequences; more than 7.5% of them were singletons. Of the sample, over 2% is held by the ten largest clones. As for this clonotype: No cognate antigen has been identified for it. The sample holds no much larger clone one base away, and base qualities are not on file.

Taken from the germline V gene, the CDR1 and CDR2 loops are KGHSH and LQKENI. V and J are trimmed by 0 bases and 6 bases, and the gene matches miss 5 bases of the junction. From its cysteine to its phenylalanine, the CDR3 spans 16 amino acids. Just CDR3 DNA is preserved here, 48 bases in frame from base 1. The V gene is TRBV18 and the J gene is TRBJ2-1; TRBD2 fits 10 bases in the junction. Sequenced material: peripheral blood. This clonotype was sampled from an adult who had HIV and had not received antiretroviral therapy, or was an uninfected healthy control (not recorded which). CDR3 region: CASSPPLAGAGNEQFF. The nucleotide sequence reads as follows: TGTGCCAGCTCACCACCCCTAGCGGGGGCCGGCAATGAGCAGTTCTTC.